What follows are 21 T cell receptor beta chains derived from one specimen sequenced in a study of blood T cell repertoires in COVID-19. Clones were sequenced by immunoSEQ multiplex PCR, and TCRdb holds only the in-frame ones, with some missing. Of approximately 93,000 clones in the sample, around 72% were seen once. The specimen was peripheral blood. All receptors come from an elderly woman with acute or convalescent COVID-19.

The chain joins TRBV6-5 to TRBJ1-2; D is uncertain. V dropped 8 bases and J dropped 6 bases, with 10 bases sitting between them. The germline CDR1 and CDR2 sequences are MNHEY and SVGAGI. This CDR3 comprises 11 residues. The CDR3 DNA reads as TGTGCCAGCGCCTTATTAGATGGCTACACCTTC. This encodes CASALLDGYTF.

This clone was observed at least ten times. This chain links TRBV7-2 with TRBJ2-3, with 13 bases identical to TRBD2. Looked up from germline, CDR1 is SGHTA and CDR2 is FQGNSA. Trimming at V came to 4 bases and at J to 1 base, leaving 2 bases not matched to a gene. This CDR3 has 16 amino acids. CDR3 nucleotide sequence: TGTGCCAGCAGCTACGGGACTAGCGGGGGCACAGATACGCAGTATTTT. Its translation: CASSYGTSGGTDTQYF. The full variable domain, with the rest looked up from reference TRBV7-2 and TRBJ2-3, is GAGVSQSPSNKVTEKGKDVELRCDPISGHTALYWYRQSLGQGLEFLIYFQGNSAPDKSGLPSDRFSAERTGGSVSTLTIQRTQQEDSAVYLCASSYGTSGGTDTQYFGPGTRLTVL.

This clone was seen a few times. The V and J genes are TRBV11-1 and TRBJ2-2, with a tentative D call TRBD2 (6 bases). This CDR3 comprises 15 residues. V lost 1 base and J lost 5, with 11 bases in between. The germline gives CDR1 SGHAT, CDR2 FQDESV (reference sequence). CDR3 amino acids: CASSLGTGGTGELFF. The CDR3 DNA sequence: TGTGCCAGCAGCTTAGGCACTGGAGGGACCGGGGAGCTGTTTTTT.

The V call is TRBV7-3, the J call TRBJ2-3, with 7 positions matching TRBD1. The CDR3 contains 14 residues. CDR1 is SGHTA and CDR2 is FQGTGA in the germline V gene. The V and J ends lost 4 bases and 3 bases, in that order; junction bases with no gene match: 4. This chain's CDR3 is CASSSRQGTDTQYF. In nucleotides, the CDR3 is TGTGCCAGCAGCTCGCGACAGGGAACAGATACGCAGTATTTT.

The chain combines TRBV5-6 with TRBJ1-2; 7 positions agree with TRBD1. There are 14 residues in the CDR3. V shed 5 bases and J 0 bases; nucleotides not matched to a gene: 4. The germline CDR1 and CDR2 sequences are SGHDT and YYEEEE. CDR3 DNA: TGTGCCAGCAGAGGGACAGCAGCTAACTATGGCTACACCTTC. Translation: CASRGTAANYGYTF.

The chain joins TRBV28 to TRBJ1-2; perhaps TRBD1 as D (5 bases). Germline V gene sequence: CDR1 MDHEN, CDR2 SYDVKM. The CDR3 is 16 amino acids. The V gene lost 2 bases and the J gene lost 4 bases, with 17 bases spanning the gap. The CDR3 here is CASSLEETALTYGYTF. CDR3 bases: TGTGCCAGCAGTTTAGAAGAGACAGCCCTTACCTATGGCTACACCTTC.

The chain recombines TRBV5-1 with TRBJ1-3, with TRBD1 identical over 7 bases. V shed 4 bases, J shed 0 bases, and the junction held 10 bases outside the gene matches. Germline values: CDR1 SGHRS, CDR2 YFSETQ. CDR3 size: 17 residues. CDR3: CASSPGQRYSSGNTIYF. In DNA, the CDR3 is TGCGCCAGCAGCCCGGGACAGCGTTATAGCTCTGGAAACACCATATATTTT.

The V call is TRBV6-5, the J call TRBJ1-2; D ambiguous. Germline V gene lookup returns CDR1 MNHEY and CDR2 SVGAGI. CDR3 length: 12 amino acids. The V end was cut by 5 bases, the J end by 8 bases, with 12 bases between. Here the CDR3 DNA reads TGTGCCAGCAGTACGGGAGGAGGAGGCTACACCTTC. Translating it yields CASSTGGGGYTF.

The chain links TRBV4-3 to TRBJ1-2; D is perhaps TRBD1 (6 bases). Trimming left V 0 bases short and J 5 bases short, with 16 bases between. The CDR3 has 16 amino acids. The germline gives CDR1 LGHNA, CDR2 YSLEER. The CDR3 DNA reads TGCGCCAGCAGCCAAGATTGGGGCAGGGGCTTATATGGCTACACCTTC. It encodes CASSQDWGRGLYGYTF.

The genes are TRBV7-9 and TRBJ2-1, with 7 bases aligning to TRBD2. Germline V gives CDR1 SEHNR, CDR2 FQNEAQ (reference sequence). This CDR3 is 14 amino acids long. The V gene end was trimmed by 7 bases and the J gene end by 15 bases; junction bases not matched to a gene: 18. Here the CDR3 reads CASTSLAGEQYLFF. CDR3 bases: TGTGCCAGCACCTCTCTGGCGGGGGAGCAATATCTGTTCTTC. The variable domain in full, completed from reference TRBV7-9 and TRBJ2-1, reads DTGVSQNPRHKITKRGQNVTFRCDPISEHNRLYWYRQTLGQGPEFLTYFQNEAQLEKSRLLSDRFSAERPKGSFSTLEIQRTEQGDSAMYLCASTSLAGEQYLFFGPGTRLTVL.

This chain uses TRBV19 with TRBJ1-3; unclear D gene. CDR1 and CDR2 (germline): LNHDA, SQIVND (reference sequence). The germline V and J ends were trimmed by 7 bases and 0 bases, with 10 bases remaining between them. The CDR3 loop spans 14 amino acids. The CDR3, as DNA: TGTGCCAGTATGAGGCTAACCTCTGGAAACACCATATATTTT. This gives the protein CASMRLTSGNTIYF.

In its sample, this clone was seen a few times. The rearrangement links TRBV5-1 to TRBJ2-1; D is possibly TRBD1 (6 bases). Germline CDR1 reads SGHRS; CDR2 reads YFSETQ. V was trimmed by 5 bases and J by 2 bases, leaving 11 bases between them. This CDR3 comprises 14 residues. CDR3 nucleotide sequence: TGCGCCAGCAGGGGACATCTTACCTACAATGAGCAGTTCTTC. Protein product: CASRGHLTYNEQFF.

V is TRBV5-1 and J is TRBJ2-3, with 7 bases identical to TRBD2. Germline assignment: CDR1 SGHRS and CDR2 YFSETQ. With 1 base clipped from V and 0 bases from J, the junction kept 2 bases outside the gene matches. The length of the CDR3 is 15 residues. The DNA for the CDR3 is TGCGCCAGCAGCTTGACGCGGGGGAGCACAGATACGCAGTATTTT. It translates to CASSLTRGSTDTQYF.

The gene calls are TRBV4-3 and TRBJ2-4, with TRBD2 as a possible D gene (6 bases). Deletions cut 0 bases from V and 6 bases from J, with 12 bases between. Germline V lookup: CDR1 LGHNA, CDR2 YSLEER. This CDR3 region has 15 residues. CDR3 bases: TGCGCCAGCAGCCAAGATCTGGGGGGAACAAACATTCAGTACTTC. It codes for CASSQDLGGTNIQYF.

In the case of this clone: One end of the junction is discordant with germline, which a read error may explain. V usage is TRBV28 and J usage is TRBJ2-7, with D perhaps matching TRBD1 (6 bases). Germline CDR1 is MDHEN and CDR2 is SYDVKM. The CDR3 is made up of 12 amino acids. The CDR3 here is CASSFLRGEMNF. CDR3 sequence (DNA): TGTGCCAGCAGTTTTCTCAGGGGAGAGATGAACTTC. Full variable domain (outside the CDR3, taken from reference TRBV28 and TRBJ2-7): DVKVTQSSRYLVKRTGEKVFLECVQDMDHENMFWYRQDPGLGLRLIYFSYDVKMKEKGDIPEGYSVSREKKERFSLILESASTNQTSMYLCASSFLRGEMNFGPGTRLTVT.

The chain links TRBV7-9 to TRBJ1-4; a weak D match, TRBD1 (5 bases). The CDR3 is 19 residues long. From germline, CDR1 is SEHNR and CDR2 FQNEAQ (reference sequence). V gave up 0 bases and J gave up 0 bases, with 17 bases separating them. The CDR3 nucleotides are TGTGCCAGCAGCTTAGCCCGCGCGGGGCGGCCGCCAACTAATGAAAAACTGTTTTTT. Translating gives CASSLARAGRPPTNEKLFF.

This clone was observed a few times. The chain links TRBV2 to TRBJ2-5, with D unclear. The CDR3 contains 12 residues. CDR1 SNHLY and CDR2 FYNNEI come from the germline V gene. Trimming shortened V by 7 bases and J by 0 bases, and 6 bases separated the two germline ends. For the CDR3, the DNA is TGTGCCAGCAAGAGCAACCAAGAGACCCAGTACTTC. Translating it yields CASKSNQETQYF. Full variable domain (rest looked up from reference TRBV2 and TRBJ2-5): EPEVTQTPSHQVTQMGQEVILRCVPISNHLYFYWYRQILGQKVEFLVSFYNNEISEKSEIFDDQFSVERPDGSNFTLKIRSTKLEDSAMYFCASKSNQETQYFGPGTRLLVL.

The genes are TRBV12-5 and TRBJ2-3, with 12 bases that match TRBD2. The CDR3 covers 17 residues. Germline V lookup: CDR1 LGHNT, CDR2 FRNRAP. Trimming removed 1 base from V and 4 bases from J; junction bases left unmatched: 6. CDR3 sequence (DNA): TGTGCTAGTGGTTTGGGACTACTAGCGGGGGGTTCAGATACGCAGTATTTT. Translation gives CASGLGLLAGGSDTQYF.

The chain combines TRBV5-1 with TRBJ2-1; 8 nucleotides align to TRBD2. Trimming cost V 0 bases and J 12 bases; bases outside gene matches: 8. In germline, CDR1 is SGHRS, CDR2 YFSETQ. CDR3 length: 14 residues. The CDR3 nucleotides are TGCGCCAGCAGCTTGGCCGGGAGGGGGTCCGGGCAGTTCTTC. Amino acids: CASSLAGRGSGQFF.

The rearrangement uses TRBV2 and TRBJ1-2; tentative D call: TRBD1 (5 bases). V gave up 8 bases and J gave up 7 bases, with 20 bases separating them. The V gene's germline CDR1 is SNHLY and CDR2 FYNNEI. The CDR3 runs 14 residues. CDR3 bases: TGTGCCAGCCTTACACCAAGGGGATTGATTGGCTACACCTTC. Residues: CASLTPRGLIGYTF.

The chain combines TRBV9 with TRBJ1-1; D remains ambiguous. CDR1 is SGDLS, CDR2 YYNGEE, per germline. The CDR3 length is 13 residues. The ends were cut back, 0 bases at V and 7 bases at J, with 10 bases in the middle. CDR3: CASSVAQTNEAFF. The DNA for the CDR3 is TGTGCCAGCAGCGTAGCCCAGACTAATGAAGCTTTCTTT.